Each of the 10 T cell receptor beta chains below was sequenced from the same sample in a study of cytomegalovirus exposure and HLA in healthy donors (dated by TCRdb to 2016 to 2017). The library was made by the immunoSEQ multiplex PCR assay. For the multiplex PCR, a mixture combining 60 forward primers for TCR Vbeta segments and 13 reverse primers for TCR Jbeta segments was used. TCRdb carries this immuneACCESS record with in-frame sequences only. Its versions omit some clonotypes, under half of them owing to an unresolved V gene in the studies checked, with the rest unexplained. For this sample the table gives 200,000 or so clones, of which around 80% were detected only once. Jointly, the top ten make up around 2.1% of the sample. Sequencing was carried out using PBMCs. These receptor sequences come from a young woman in good health and CMV-seropositive.

CDR3 in DNA: TGTGCCAGCAGCGCCACTCATAGCAATCAGCCCCAGCATTTT. Its protein product is CASSATHSNQPQHF. The chain employs TRBV9 and TRBJ1-5; no firm D call. This CDR3 has 14 amino acids. Germline V gene lookup returns CDR1 SGDLS and CDR2 YYNGEE. V lost 3 bases to trimming and J lost 0 bases, with 7 bases between them.

CDR3 DNA: TGTGCCAGCAGCTTAGGTGACACCCAGACCCAGTACTTC. Its protein product is CASSLGDTQTQYF. The chain has TRBV13 and TRBJ2-5; D is uncertain. The CDR3 contains 13 residues. Germline lookup yields CDR1 PRHDT and CDR2 FYEKMQ (reference sequence). The V end lost 0 bases, the J end lost 6 bases, and 8 bases lay between the germline ends.

This rearrangement joins TRBV5-4 to TRBJ2-5, with TRBD2 as a possible D gene (7 bases). The CDR3 loop spans 13 amino acids. Germline lookup yields CDR1 SGHNT and CDR2 YYREEE (reference sequence). Deletions cut 7 bases from V and 4 bases from J, with 14 bases between. CDR3 coding DNA: TGTGCCAGCGGAGGGGGGGAGTTAGAGACCCAGTACTTC. Translation gives CASGGGELETQYF. Based on the CDR3 plus reference TRBV5-4 and TRBJ2-5, the full variable domain is ETGVTQSPTHLIKTRGQQVTLRCSSQSGHNTVSWYQQALGQGPQFIFQYYREEENGRGNFPPRFSGLQFPNYSSELNVNALELDDSALYLCASGGGELETQYFGPGTRLLVL.

The CDR3 region is CATLGTGTYEQYF. The CDR3 coding sequence is TGTGCCACCTTGGGGACAGGGACCTACGAGCAGTACTTC. The J gene is TRBJ2-7, the V gene TRBV6-1; 9 bases map to TRBD1. This CDR3 comprises 13 residues. Losses at the gene ends were 10 bases for V and 2 bases for J; bases not matched to a gene: 6. The V gene's germline CDR1 is MNHNS and CDR2 SASEGT.

This clone was seen only once. Different DNA sequences within this sample yield the same CDR3. The V and J genes are TRBV9 and TRBJ2-1, with 7 positions matching TRBD2. The CDR3 length is 15 residues. Losses at the gene ends were 2 bases for V and 1 base for J; bases not matched to a gene: 3. Germline V gene lookup returns CDR1 SGDLS and CDR2 YYNGEE. Here the CDR3 reads CASSVGGGSYNEQFF. In DNA form, the CDR3 reads TGTGCCAGCAGCGTGGGGGGGGGTTCCTACAATGAGCAGTTCTTC.

This clone was counted only a few times. This rearrangement joins TRBV28 to TRBJ2-5; D is tentatively TRBD1 or TRBD2 (5 bases each). The J call is uncertain, as TRBJ2-7 better fits the DNA end. Germline lookup yields CDR1 MDHEN and CDR2 SYDVKM. This CDR3 is built from 13 residues. CDR3 DNA: TGTGCCAGCAGTTGGACACCGGGACACGAGCAGTACTTC. It specifies CASSWTPGHEQYF.

Notes on this clone: At one end the junction does not follow the germline gene, possibly because of a read error. V gene TRBV5-4 combines with J gene TRBJ1-2, with 8 bases identical to TRBD1. The CDR3 is 11 residues long. Germline CDR1 is SGHNT and CDR2 is YYREEE (reference sequence). CDR3 in amino acids: CASSFSGQVHF. For the CDR3, the DNA is TGTGCCAGCAGCTTCTCGGGACAGGTACACTTC.

The V call is TRBV19, the J call TRBJ1-5; 7 positions agree with TRBD1. The CDR3 covers 14 residues. From germline, CDR1 is LNHDA and CDR2 SQIVND (reference sequence). The trim removed 10 bases at V and 6 bases at J, leaving 12 bases unmatched. Here the CDR3 DNA reads TGTGCCACCGCTTCGGACAGGACCATTCAGCCCCAGCATTTT. Residues: CATASDRTIQPQHF.

The J gene is TRBJ1-3, the V gene TRBV27; D is perhaps TRBD1 (5 bases). Germline values: CDR1 MNHEY, CDR2 SMNVEV (reference sequence). The CDR3 extends over 14 amino acids. The V end was cut by 3 bases, the J end by 0 bases, with 6 bases between. In nucleotides, the CDR3 is TGTGCCAGCAGTTTCGGACACTCTGGAAACACCATATATTTT. It codes for CASSFGHSGNTIYF.

This sequence joins TRBV19 and TRBJ1-5, with no clear D. Trimming took 4 bases from V and 4 from J, leaving 8 bases between them. The CDR3 length is 13 residues. CDR1 and CDR2 from the germline V gene are LNHDA and SQIVND (reference sequence). The CDR3 DNA follows: TGTGCCAGTAGTAACGGTGAAAATCAGCCCCAGCATTTT. Translating it yields CASSNGENQPQHF.